The entry below describes one TCR beta chain. Its antigen is unknown. V was clipped by 4 bases and J by 11 bases, with 15 bases between them. Per germline, CDR1 MRHNA and CDR2 SNTAGT. The CDR3 is 13 amino acids. The data stem from a study of OX40 agonist ivuxolimab in advanced cancers. Autoimmune disease history or systemic immunosuppression led to patients being barred. Sequencing was performed with immunoSEQ multiplex PCR; in TCRdb, only in-frame clones are kept and a portion is missing. This table has 35,000 to 55,000 clones, 87% appearing once. Overall study findings and caveats: Among the lowest peripheral clonal expansion occurred in 0.1-3.0 mg/kg partial responders. Nonresponders, in some cases, also had low normalized T-cell clonal expansion.

This sequence joins TRBV6-4 and TRBJ1-5; no definite D call. The starting material was CD4+ or CD8+ T cells sorted from blood, obtained in a trial of the OX40 agonist ivuxolimab. This sequence was found in an adult with an advanced solid tumor such as melanoma, head and neck, liver or kidney cancer. DNA of the CDR3: TGTGCCAGCAGTGCCACCCCTGGGATCGCCCAGCATTTT. Translation gives CASSATPGIAQHF.